A few counts support the clone carrying this TCR beta chain. The target antigen is unknown. Trimming left V 5 bases short and J 1 base short, with 12 bases between. Germline V gene data show CDR1 as LNHNV and CDR2 as YYDKDF (reference sequence). This CDR3 contains 14 residues. The data derive from a study of T cell repertoires in cytomegalovirus infection. In the study overall: CMV epitopes, recently identified HLA-C-restricted and well-studied HLA-B-restricted, were used. Indicated by public TCR beta signatures were CMV infection and matching HLA type. Study findings and constraints: CMV-specific HLA-C-restricted TCR beta clonotypes dominated the ex vivo response. Individuals carrying CMV plus the relevant HLA were identified by cumulative frequency of public TCR beta families.

MiXCR, run by TCRdb on the reads, gives a single entry per CDR3 protein. The repertoire consists of 80,000 or so distinct CDR3 sequences, with 20% to 30% occurring once and the leading ten covering roughly 50%. This TCR was sampled from a human donor in good health (CMV status not recorded). Some clones in this sample may be carry-over from other donors' samples. J is TRBJ2-7 and V is TRBV15, with D unclear. The sample here was CD8+ T cells from cultured PBMCs, taken from culture after CMV antigen stimulation. The CDR3 sequence: CATSLGSKSYEQYF. CDR3 coding DNA: TGTGCCACCAGCCTCGGAAGTAAGTCCTACGAGCAGTACTTC.